This is a list of T cell receptor beta chains from one sample in a study of PD-1 blockade in classical Hodgkin lymphoma. Method: immunoSEQ multiplex PCR; TCRdb's copy keeps in-frame clones and lacks some. The sample includes tens of thousands of clones, 86% seen only once; the top ten take about 0.45%. The sequences come from CD4+ T cells from blood, collected before the fourth cycle of nivolumab. These receptors were obtained from a human donor with classical Hodgkin lymphoma. Both conserved end residues are part of each CDR3. The D gene is left open where the match is weak. Rows may omit the clone size; those that give it use once, few, many or a size class.

>TRBV5-8|TRBJ2-1|NA|NA|16
CASSLYGTISYNEQFF
TGTGCCAGCAGCCTCTACGGGACCATATCCTACAATGAGCAGTTCTTC
>TRBV30|TRBJ2-3|once|NA|12
CAWSGDRPAQYF
TGTGCCTGGAGTGGGGACCGCCCAGCGCAGTATTTT
>TRBV18|TRBJ2-6|NA|NA|16
CASSPLGVSGANVLTF
TGTGCCAGCTCACCACTAGGGGTCTCTGGGGCCAACGTCCTGACTTTC
>TRBV4-1|TRBJ2-1|NA|NA|15
CASSQDLGGARGMFF
TGCGCCAGCAGCCAAGACCTTGGCGGTGCCAGAGGGATGTTCTTC
>TRBV7-9|TRBJ2-1|NA|TRBD2|15
CASSLRGGPDNEQFF
TGTGCCAGCAGCTTACGGGGGGGTCCGGACAATGAGCAGTTCTTC
>TRBV5-1|TRBJ2-1|NA|NA|13
CASSLLADNEQFF
TGCGCCAGCAGCTTGCTAGCCGACAATGAGCAGTTCTTC
>TRBV27|TRBJ2-1|NA|TRBD1|16
CASSLKGQGVYNEQFF
TGTGCCAGCAGTTTGAAGGGACAGGGGGTCTACAATGAGCAGTTCTTC
>TRBV11-3|TRBJ2-4|NA|NA|12
CASSLGHDIQYF
TGTGCCAGCAGCTTAGGACATGACATTCAGTACTTC
>TRBV10-3|TRBJ1-5|once|NA|13
CAISEESNQPQHF
TGTGCCATCAGTGAGGAGAGCAATCAGCCCCAGCATTTT
>TRBV4-1|TRBJ1-6|NA|NA|15
CASGDGRGVNSPLHF
TGCGCCAGCGGAGACGGTAGAGGGGTTAATTCACCCCTCCACTTT
>TRBV12-1|TRBJ1-6|NA|NA|16
CASSSSGGSYNSPLHF
TGTGCCAGCAGCTCCTCAGGGGGCTCCTATAATTCACCCCTCCACTTT
>TRBV2|TRBJ1-5|NA|NA|13
CASTWDYYQPQHF
TGTGCCAGCACGTGGGATTACTATCAGCCCCAGCATTTT
>TRBV6-5|TRBJ1-1|NA|NA|13
CASRGTGFTEAFF
TGTGCCAGCAGAGGCACAGGGTTCACTGAAGCTTTCTTT
>TRBV30|TRBJ1-3|NA|NA|11
CAWSVQNTIYF
TGTGCCTGGAGTGTTCAGAACACCATATATTTT
>TRBV7-8|TRBJ1-2|NA|NA|15
CASSPNRSPLYGYTF
TGTGCCAGCAGCCCGAACAGGAGCCCTCTTTATGGCTACACCTTC
>TRBV11-3|TRBJ2-1|NA|TRBD2|16
CASSSQAGSSYNEQFF
TGTGCCAGCAGCTCCCAAGCGGGAAGTTCCTACAATGAGCAGTTCTTC
>TRBV18|TRBJ2-1|NA|NA|12
CASSARYNEQFF
TGTGCCAGCTCAGCTAGGTACAATGAGCAGTTCTTC
>TRBV7-9|TRBJ2-5|NA|NA|15
CASSLSDGWYETQYF
TGTGCCAGCAGCTTATCCGACGGTTGGTACGAGACCCAGTACTTC
>TRBV2|TRBJ2-7|once|TRBD1|13
CAGTGGLSYEQYF
TGTGCCGGGACAGGGGGACTCTCCTACGAGCAGTACTTC
>TRBV27|TRBJ1-2|NA|NA|12
CASSSQGFGYTF
TGTGCCAGCAGTTCGCAGGGTTTTGGCTACACCTTC
>TRBV2|TRBJ2-7|NA|NA|13
CASSGGRTYEQYF
TGTGCCAGCAGTGGCGGCAGAACCTACGAGCAGTACTTC
>TRBV18|TRBJ2-2|NA|TRBD2|15
CASSRRAGHTGELFF
TGTGCCAGCTCGCGGCGAGCGGGACACACCGGGGAGCTGTTTTTT
>TRBV10-3|TRBJ2-3|NA|TRBD1|16
CAISGGTGSATDTQYF
TGTGCCATCAGTGGGGGGACAGGGAGTGCCACAGATACGCAGTATTTT
>TRBV19|TRBJ2-1|once|TRBD2|15
CASSLLAGHKNEQFF
TGTGCCAGTAGTTTATTAGCGGGACACAAGAATGAGCAGTTCTTC
>TRBV5-1|TRBJ1-3|NA|TRBD1|16
CASSLGQGGSGNTIYF
TGCGCCAGCAGCTTAGGACAGGGGGGTTCTGGAAACACCATATATTTT
>TRBV30|TRBJ2-3|NA|NA|11
CAWGVTDTQYF
TGTGCCTGGGGTGTCACAGATACGCAGTATTTT
>TRBV18|TRBJ2-1|NA|TRBD2|15
CASSQLAGGANEQFF
TGTGCCAGCTCACAACTAGCGGGAGGGGCCAATGAGCAGTTCTTC
>TRBV28|TRBJ2-1|NA|TRBD2|19
CASSRQGLAGGMPYNEQFF
TGTGCCAGCAGTCGGCAGGGACTAGCGGGAGGGATGCCCTACAATGAGCAGTTCTTC
>TRBV27|TRBJ2-3|NA|NA|14
CASRPGLPTDTQYF
TGTGCCAGCAGACCAGGGCTACCCACAGATACGCAGTATTTT
>TRBV2|TRBJ1-3|NA|NA|15
CASRAETFSGNTIYF
TGTGCCAGCAGGGCGGAAACCTTCTCTGGAAACACCATATATTTT
>TRBV29-1|TRBJ2-5|NA|NA|13
CSSGPSQRETQYF
TGCAGCTCCGGGCCTTCTCAACGAGAGACCCAGTACTTC
>TRBV6-4|TRBJ2-3|NA|NA|13
CASSEGDSNTQYF
TGTGCCAGCAGTGAGGGAGACTCGAATACGCAGTATTTT
>TRBV29-1|TRBJ2-7|NA|NA|13
CSVEVGSSYEQYF
TGCAGCGTTGAAGTGGGTAGCTCCTACGAGCAGTACTTC
>TRBV6-5|TRBJ2-1|NA|TRBD2|15
CASSPRGDLYNEQFF
TGTGCCAGCAGTCCCCGGGGGGACCTCTACAATGAGCAGTTCTTC
>TRBV7-2|TRBJ2-7|NA|TRBD1|16
CASSPIQGAAAYEQYF
TGTGCCAGCAGCCCGATCCAGGGGGCCGCGGCCTACGAGCAGTACTTC
>TRBV6-1|TRBJ1-3|NA|TRBD1|15
CASWAGGSSGNTIYF
TGTGCCAGCTGGGCAGGGGGAAGCTCTGGAAACACCATATATTTT
>TRBV7-8|TRBJ2-7|NA|TRBD2|18
CASSLAASGGPSSYEQYF
TGTGCCAGCAGCTTAGCAGCTAGCGGGGGCCCCAGCTCCTACGAGCAGTACTTC
>TRBV5-1|TRBJ2-1|once|NA|13
CASSSKTGGEQFF
TGCGCCAGCAGCTCAAAAACTGGGGGCGAGCAGTTCTTC
>TRBV10-3|TRBJ2-5|NA|NA|11
CAISDRETQYF
TGTGCCATCAGTGACCGGGAGACCCAGTACTTC
>TRBV7-3|TRBJ1-5|NA|NA|17
CASSLTFRRGSNQPQHF
TGTGCCAGCAGCTTAACGTTTCGAAGGGGGAGCAATCAGCCCCAGCATTTT
>TRBV4-1|TRBJ2-4|NA|TRBD2|16
CASSQLAGGPKNIQYF
TGCGCCAGCAGCCAACTAGCGGGAGGGCCCAAAAACATTCAGTACTTC
>TRBV6-6|TRBJ1-6|few|TRBD1|15
CASRTDRGYNSPLHF
TGTGCCAGCAGGACGGACAGGGGGTATAATTCACCCCTCCACTTT
>TRBV2|TRBJ2-1|NA|TRBD2|15
CASRKLAGVLLEQFF
TGTGCCAGCAGAAAACTAGCGGGGGTCCTCCTTGAGCAGTTCTTC
>TRBV25-1|TRBJ2-3|NA|TRBD1|18
CASSERTGTGLSTDTQYF
TGTGCCAGCAGTGAGAGAACCGGGACAGGGCTTAGCACAGATACGCAGTATTTT
>TRBV4-1|TRBJ2-1|NA|NA|16
CASSQDLGGRYNEQFF
TGCGCCAGCAGCCAAGATTTAGGCGGACGCTACAATGAGCAGTTCTTC
>TRBV4-1|TRBJ2-3|NA|NA|15
CASSQGPGTSDTQYF
TGCGCCAGCAGCCAAGGCCCCGGGACTTCCGATACGCAGTATTTT
>TRBV4-2|TRBJ2-7|NA|TRBD1|13
CASSQGTVYEQYF
TGTGCCAGCAGCCAGGGGACAGTTTACGAGCAGTACTTC
>TRBV5-6|TRBJ2-7|NA|TRBD1|15
CASSLGGTGASEQYF
TGTGCCAGCAGCTTAGGCGGGACAGGGGCCAGCGAGCAGTACTTC
>TRBV6-5|TRBJ1-5|few|NA|13
CASSSRVNQPQHF
TGTGCCAGCAGCAGCCGGGTCAATCAGCCCCAGCATTTT
>TRBV6-1|TRBJ1-5|NA|NA|13
CASSEVRNQPQHF
TGTGCCAGCAGTGAAGTTCGCAATCAGCCCCAGCATTTT
>TRBV5-4|TRBJ2-3|NA|NA|13
CASSLDFTDTQYF
TGTGCCAGCAGCTTGGACTTCACAGATACGCAGTATTTT
>TRBV6-6|TRBJ2-5|once|NA|15
CASSDWDGPRETQYF
TGTGCCAGCAGTGATTGGGACGGGCCGAGAGAGACCCAGTACTTC
>TRBV2|TRBJ1-1|NA|NA|13
CASSGGEITEAFF
TGTGCCAGCAGTGGGGGGGAGATTACTGAAGCTTTCTTT